What follows are 13 T cell receptor delta chains derived from one specimen sequenced in a study of γδ T cells in repeated Plasmodium falciparum infection. TCRdb made new clone calls on the multiplex PCR reads using CATT. The repertoire consists of 75,000 to 95,000 delta-chain clones, with approximately 1% occurring once and the leading ten covering 9.6%. Bulk repertoires came from Vgamma9/Vdelta2+ or Vdelta2-negative gammadelta T cells flow-sorted from PBMC. The sequenced sample consisted of gamma-delta T cells from blood. All receptors derive from a pool of human donors (malaria-infected and uninfected, not separated).

This clone was seen only a few times. The TCRdb protein comes from a much larger clone and disagrees with this DNA's translation at residue 8, likely due to a read error; the protein given here is derived from the DNA. CDR3 DNA: TGTGCCTGTGACACGATTTCAGTGGGGGAAAAAGGATCCGATAAACTCATCTTT. Its protein is CACDTISVGEKGSDKLIF. The rearrangement links TRDV2 to TRDJ1; 7 bases line up with TRDD3. TCRdb supplies no J gene; here it was assigned by aligning the nucleotide sequence to germline. The CDR3 extends over 18 amino acids. Per germline, CDR1 GEAIGNYY and CDR2 EKD. The J segment lost 3 bases and the V segment lost 1 base, leaving 16 bases of the junction unmatched.

In regard to this clone: A far more abundant clone sits one base away, making this likely a read error. This CDR3 is also generated by other DNA sequences in the sample. V is TRAV38-2/DV8 and J is TRDJ1; tentative D call: TRDD3 (5 bases). The CDR3 contains 16 residues. V was trimmed by 0 bases and J by 3 bases, leaving 15 bases between them. The germline V gene has CDR1 TSESDYY and CDR2 QEAYKQQN. In DNA form, the CDR3 reads TGTGCTTATAGGAGCGCGCCCTTGTCCTGGGCCGATAAACTCATCTTT. Translated, it gives CAYRSAPLSWADKLIF.

As concerns this clone: TCRdb has a much larger clone's protein, which differs at residue 11 from the translation of this DNA, likely because of a read error; what is shown is the protein translated from the DNA. The V and J genes are TRDV2 and TRDJ3; possibly TRDD3 for D (6 bases). TCRdb lists no J gene, so it was determined here by aligning the DNA to germline. CDR1 and CDR2 (germline): GEAIGNYY, EKD. The CDR3 is 19 amino acids. V lost 1 base and J lost 3, with 18 bases in between. The CDR3 sequence is CACDTGGYLSFWDTRQMFF. In DNA, the CDR3 is TGTGCCTGTGACACTGGGGGGTACCTAAGCTTCTGGGACACCCGACAGATGTTTTTC.

This clone was recorded a few times. TCRdb's listed protein matches a much larger clone and diverges from this DNA's translation at residue 16, likely through a read error; the protein shown comes from the DNA. The genes are TRDV1 and TRDJ1; D remains unclear. The germline gives CDR1 TSWWSYY, CDR2 QGS. V gave up 5 bases and J gave up 7 bases, with 35 bases separating them. The CDR3 spans 20 residues. This CDR3 is CALGSRPRKINTRSLGKLIF. CDR3 in DNA: TGTGCTCTTGGGTCCCGGCCCCGCAAAATCAACACTCGATCCCTCGGTAAACTCATCTTT.

Details on this clone: TCRdb's listed protein matches a much larger clone and diverges from this DNA's translation at residue 3, likely through a read error; the protein shown comes from the DNA. This chain uses TRDV1 with TRDJ1, with D perhaps TRDD3 (6 bases). As TCRdb names no J gene, one was assigned here on the basis of a DNA match to germline. Germline V gives CDR1 TSWWSYY, CDR2 QGS. The CDR3 extends over 14 amino acids. The CDR3 region is CAPGAPKNTDKLIF. DNA for the CDR3: TGTGCTCCTGGGGCACCCAAAAACACCGATAAACTCATCTTT.

This clone has just a few counts. A far more abundant clone sits one base away, making this likely a read error. Other nucleotide sequences from this sample produce the same CDR3. This chain uses TRDV2 with TRDJ1; perhaps TRDD3 as D (5 bases). No J gene was available from TCRdb, and it was assigned here by a germline match of the DNA. V shed 3 bases and J shed 0 bases, with 22 bases lying between them. Germline-derived CDR1 and CDR2 are GEAIGNYY and EKD. The CDR3 extends over 18 amino acids. Here the CDR3 DNA reads TGTGCCTGTGACTCCTTGTATTCCGAAGGGATCTACACCGATAAACTCATCTTT. Residues: CACDSLYSEGIYTDKLIF.

This clone occurred a few times. One end of the junction varies from germline; a read error may be responsible. This CDR3 reads CSGGTSPNLGYTDKLIF. CDR3 nucleotides: TGCTCTGGGGGAACTTCGCCCAATCTGGGGTACACCGATAAACTCATCTTT. The rearrangement joins TRDV1 to TRDJ1, with TRDD3 identical over 8 bases. Germline V gene data show CDR1 as TSWWSYY and CDR2 as QGS. The CDR3 extends over 17 amino acids.

Turning to this clone: TCRdb's protein, taken from a much larger clone, differs from this DNA's translation at residue 14, likely owing to a read error; the protein displayed comes from the DNA. The chain recombines TRDV2 with TRDJ1, with D possibly matching TRDD2 (5 bases). Between the trimmed V and J ends, which lost 3 bases and 7 bases, there was a span of 29 bases. This CDR3 comprises 18 residues. The germline gives CDR1 GEAIGNYY, CDR2 EKD. CDR3 coding DNA: TGTGCCTGTGACCCTTCTCATTCCCGACCGGGTGGCGATAGTAAACTCATCTTT. It is translated as CACDPSHSRPGGDSKLIF.

Of note for this clone: A read error likely explains why the TCRdb protein, taken from a much larger clone, differs from this DNA's translation at residue 16; the protein shown is translated from the DNA. No call exists for the J gene, whereas the V gene is TRDV2; the D segment call TRDD3 is taken from the table without a DNA check. This CDR3 comprises 18 residues. Germline CDR1 reads GEAIGNYY; CDR2 reads EKD. This CDR3 is CACDKKYWGILVTDKPIF. DNA for the CDR3: TGTGCCTGTGACAAGAAGTACTGGGGGATACTGGTAACCGATAAACCCATCTTT.

Comment on this clone: A read error likely explains this, since a far larger clone differs by one base. This same CDR3 is encoded by further DNA sequences in the sample. The genes are TRDV2 and TRDJ1; D might be TRDD3 (7 bases). The J gene comes from matching the DNA to germline here; TCRdb lacks it. From germline, CDR1 is GEAIGNYY and CDR2 EKD. This CDR3 has 19 residues. Trimming stripped 3 bases from V and 8 bases from J, with 33 bases between. The CDR3 nucleotides are TGTGCCTGTGACCCTCTGGGGGGGGCCCCTTCCGAGGTGGACAGCAAACTCATCTTT. Protein product: CACDPLGGAPSEVDSKLIF.

Notes on this clone: TCRdb records a much larger clone's protein for this DNA, with a difference at residue 9 that likely arises from a read error; the protein given is the translation of the DNA. The CDR3 protein is CACDPKTGADKLIF. DNA of the CDR3: TGTGCCTGTGACCCTAAAACGGGGGCCGATAAACTCATCTTT. The chain uses TRDV2 and TRDJ1; D is perhaps TRDD3 (5 bases). In the absence of a J gene in TCRdb, the DNA was matched to germline to assign it here. V dropped 3 bases and J dropped 3 bases, with 13 bases sitting between them. Germline V gene sequence: CDR1 GEAIGNYY, CDR2 EKD. There are 14 residues in the CDR3.

This clone was seen only a few times. This likely reflects a read error, since a far larger clone is one base away. The same CDR3 is also encoded by other DNA sequences in this sample. The chain is built from TRDV2 and TRDJ1; 10 bases match TRDD3. CDR1 and CDR2 from the germline V gene are GEAIGNYY and EKD. The CDR3 length is 18 residues. The trim removed 0 bases at V and 3 bases at J, leaving 12 bases unmatched. The CDR3 here is CACDTVGTGGSLPDKLIF. As DNA, the CDR3 is TGTGCCTGTGACACCGTCGGTACTGGGGGATCACTCCCCGATAAACTCATCTTT.

As concerns this clone: This DNA's translation and the protein TCRdb lists, from a much larger clone, do not match at residue 13, likely due to a read error; the protein shown is translated from the DNA. CDR3 residues: CACERPGTYTDKPIF. In DNA form, the CDR3 reads TGTGCCTGTGAACGTCCGGGGACCTACACCGATAAACCCATCTTT. The V gene corresponds to TRDV2; no J gene was called; the table's D call of TRDD3 was not tested on the DNA. In germline, CDR1 is GEAIGNYY, CDR2 EKD. The CDR3 consists of 15 residues.